The 28 T cell receptor beta chains in this list originate from one sample, sequenced in a study of T cell responses to AZD1222 COVID-19 vaccine (dated by TCRdb to the early 2020s). The receptor library was made with the immunoSEQ multiplex PCR assay. TCRdb re-hosts the immuneACCESS table, in-frame sequences only. Its copies lack some clones; in the studies checked, an unresolved V gene accounts for under half of them, and the cause for the rest is not known. The sample table holds about 170,000 clones, of which approximately 90% were seen once. The ten largest clones represent 6% to 8% of the sample. Reading the label with the study, this specimen's time point is: baseline before first vaccination. This material consisted of peripheral blood, taken on day 0 of AZD1222 vaccination. These receptors all stem from an adult in good health.

The chain carries TRBV19 and TRBJ2-1, with D perhaps assigned TRBD1 or TRBD2 (6 bases each). CDR1 is LNHDA and CDR2 is SQIVND in the germline V gene (reference sequence). The V gene lost 7 bases and the J gene lost 1 base, with 11 bases spanning the gap. The CDR3 contains 14 residues. Here the CDR3 reads CASKGGRSYNEQFF. CDR3 sequence (DNA): TGTGCCAGTAAGGGGGGTAGATCCTACAATGAGCAGTTCTTC.

The gene calls are TRBV5-5 and TRBJ2-2; tentatively, D is TRBD2 (6 bases). The CDR3 extends over 16 amino acids. Germline V gives CDR1 SGHKS, CDR2 YYEKEE (reference sequence). Trimming stripped 2 bases from V and 1 base from J, with 12 bases between. CDR3 sequence reads: CASSFGVGGNTGELFF. CDR3 coding DNA: TGTGCCAGCAGCTTCGGTGTCGGGGGGAACACCGGGGAGCTGTTTTTT.

CDR3 DNA sequence: TGCGCCAGCAGCTTGGTGGCCGGAAACACCATATATTTT. As protein: CASSLVAGNTIYF. This chain joins TRBV5-1 and TRBJ1-3, with D hard to call. The CDR3 covers 13 residues. CDR1 and CDR2 (germline): SGHRS, YFSETQ. V lost 0 bases and J 4 bases, leaving 5 bases between the germline ends. The complete variable domain, with remaining parts taken from reference TRBV5-1 and TRBJ1-3, reads KAGVTQTPRYLIKTRGQQVTLSCSPISGHRSVSWYQQTPGQGLQFLFEYFSETQRNKGNFPGRFSGRQFSNSRSEMNVSTLELGDSALYLCASSLVAGNTIYFGEGSWLTVV.

Worth noting for this clone: Its ends do not fully match the called genes, so a read error is possible. The chain joins TRBV9 to TRBJ2-1; D ambiguous. The CDR3 runs 18 residues. CDR1 and CDR2 from the germline V gene are SGDLS and YYNGEE. Here the CDR3 reads CASSVGDFGSDSNNEQFF. In nucleotides, the CDR3 is TGTGCCAGCAGCGTAGGGGATTTTGGGTCCGACTCCAACAATGAGCAGTTCTTC.

The genes are TRBV7-2 and TRBJ2-6; D not resolved. The germline gives CDR1 SGHTA, CDR2 FQGNSA. The CDR3 is 16 amino acids. V was clipped by 6 bases and J by 2 bases, with 14 bases between them. The DNA of the CDR3 is TGTGCCAGCAGTAGCCGTCGCGGCGCTGGGGCCAACGTCCTGACTTTC. It specifies CASSSRRGAGANVLTF.

The chain couples TRBV7-6 to TRBJ2-7; 7 nucleotides align to TRBD1. Trimming at V came to 2 bases and at J to 2 bases, leaving 15 bases not matched to a gene. CDR3 size: 18 residues. Germline V CDR1 and CDR2: SGHVS, FNYEAQ. CDR3 residues: CASSLRLATGDKAYEQYF. The CDR3 nucleotides are TGTGCCAGCAGCTTAAGGCTCGCTACAGGGGACAAAGCCTACGAGCAGTACTTC.

This chain uses TRBV3-1 (or the pseudogene TRBV3-2) with TRBJ1-1, with no clear D. Trimming cost V 8 bases and J 2 bases, with 18 bases left between them. This CDR3 has 15 amino acids. Germline CDR1 is LGHDT and CDR2 is YNNKEL (reference sequence). The CDR3 sequence: CASGGGLSGNTEAFF. The CDR3 region has the DNA TGTGCCAGCGGAGGAGGCTTATCTGGAAACACTGAAGCTTTCTTT.

The chain carries TRBV7-3 and TRBJ1-2; possibly TRBD1 for D (6 bases). Germline CDR1 reads SGHTA; CDR2 reads FQGTGA. V lost 10 bases and J lost 6, with 15 bases in between. The CDR3 sequence is 12 residues long. CDR3 coding DNA: TGTGCCACCGGCGGGGGCTCCGATGGCTACACCTTC. This gives the protein CATGGGSDGYTF.

The CDR3 nucleotides read TGCGCCAGCAGCCAATCCCCGGTGAGCTCCTACGAGCAGTACTTC. Translating it yields CASSQSPVSSYEQYF. This chain connects TRBV4-1 to TRBJ2-7; D is ambiguous. The germline CDR1 and CDR2 sequences are MGHRA and YSYEKL. The CDR3 runs 15 residues. V was trimmed by 2 bases and J by 0 bases, leaving 11 bases between them.

The CDR3 region is CASSLFGGSDQPQHF. The CDR3 region has the DNA TGCGCCAGCAGTCTGTTCGGTGGGTCCGATCAGCCCCAGCATTTT. This rearrangement joins TRBV23-1 to TRBJ1-5; D not certain. TRBV23-1 belongs to the ORF category, with a function that is uncertain. The CDR3 contains 15 residues. V shed 4 bases and J shed 5 bases, with 15 bases lying between them.

This rearrangement joins TRBV9 to TRBJ1-5; TRBD1 might be the D (6 bases). Trimming stripped 0 bases from V and 3 bases from J, with 13 bases between. CDR3 size: 16 residues. CDR1 and CDR2 from the germline V gene are SGDLS and YYNGEE. The CDR3 DNA reads TGTGCCAGCAGCGTAGGTGGGGGGGCTACCAATCAGCCCCAGCATTTT. Translating gives CASSVGGGATNQPQHF. Looking up the rest from reference TRBV9 and TRBJ1-5 gives the full variable domain: DSGVTQTPKHLITATGQRVTLRCSPRSGDLSVYWYQQSLDQGLQFLIQYYNGEERAKGNILERFSAQQFPDLHSELNLSSLELGDSALYFCASSVGGGATNQPQHFGDGTRLSIL.

V gene TRBV9 combines with J gene TRBJ2-3; 12 nucleotides align to TRBD2. V lost 1 base, J lost 4 bases, and 4 bases stayed unmatched. The germline gives CDR1 SGDLS, CDR2 YYNGEE. This CDR3 comprises 16 residues. As DNA, the CDR3 is TGTGCCAGCAGCGTACTAGCGGGGGGGATGGCAGATACGCAGTATTTT. Protein product: CASSVLAGGMADTQYF.

The chain joins TRBV18 to TRBJ1-4, with a possible D match to TRBD1 (5 bases). The germline V gene encodes CDR1 KGHSH and CDR2 LQKENI. There are 15 residues in the CDR3. The V end was cut by 2 bases, the J end by 0 bases, with 7 bases between. The CDR3 nucleotides are TGTGCCAGCTCACCAATAGGGGCAACTAATGAAAAACTGTTTTTT. Its protein product is CASSPIGATNEKLFF.

The chain uses TRBV19 and TRBJ2-3; possibly TRBD2 for D (6 bases). V was shortened by 4 bases and J by 1 base, with 12 bases between the two germline ends. CDR3 length: 15 residues. Germline loops: CDR1 LNHDA, CDR2 SQIVND (reference sequence). For the CDR3, the DNA is TGTGCCAGTAGTAAGCCAGGCGGGGGCACAGATACGCAGTATTTT. It codes for CASSKPGGGTDTQYF.

The V and J genes are TRBV19 and TRBJ1-1; D remains unclear. V was cut by 7 bases and J by 2 bases, with 11 bases left in between. The CDR3 is made up of 13 amino acids. Germline CDR1 reads LNHDA; CDR2 reads SQIVND (reference sequence). The CDR3 coding sequence is TGTGCCAGTAATCGGGCCCAAAACACTGAAGCTTTCTTT. Its protein product is CASNRAQNTEAFF.

This chain uses TRBV6-1 with TRBJ1-5; 8 positions match TRBD1. J was trimmed by 6 bases and V by 1 base; bases with no gene match: 11. The CDR3 is made up of 17 amino acids. CDR1 and CDR2 from the germline V gene are MNHNS and SASEGT. The CDR3 DNA reads as TGTGCCAGCAGTGAAGGTACAGGGGGTGGTTTAGGTCAGCCCCAGCATTTT. Its translation: CASSEGTGGGLGQPQHF.

V usage is TRBV11-3 and J usage is TRBJ1-6; D is ambiguous. CDR3 size: 12 residues. Trimming pared 11 bases from V and 8 bases from J, leaving 13 bases between. Germline lookup yields CDR1 SGHNT and CDR2 YENEEA. CDR3 loop: CAGRHADSPLHF. In DNA, the CDR3 is TGTGCCGGACGACATGCGGATTCACCCCTCCACTTT.

This clone was observed a single time. The CDR3 reads CASRPSGTAYNSPLHF. The CDR3 coding sequence is TGTGCCAGCAGACCCTCAGGGACTGCCTATAATTCACCCCTCCACTTT. This sequence joins TRBV3-1 (or the pseudogene TRBV3-2) and TRBJ1-6; a possible D gene is TRBD1 (5 bases). V lost 6 bases and J 2 bases, leaving 14 bases between the germline ends. The V gene's germline CDR1 is LGHDT and CDR2 YNNKEL (reference sequence). The CDR3 is 16 amino acids.

V gene TRBV9 combines with J gene TRBJ2-3, with 7 nucleotides matching TRBD2. Germline V gene data show CDR1 as SGDLS and CDR2 as YYNGEE. The CDR3 spans 16 residues. The V gene end was trimmed by 3 bases and the J gene end by 3 bases; junction bases not matched to a gene: 10. DNA of the CDR3: TGTGCCAGCAGCGCACTAGCGCTGAGTGGGACAGATACGCAGTATTTT. Amino acid sequence: CASSALALSGTDTQYF.

V is TRBV5-6 and J is TRBJ2-1; no reliable D call. Trimming cost V 1 base and J 6 bases, with 2 bases left between them. Germline-derived CDR1 and CDR2 are SGHDT and YYEEEE. The CDR3 spans 11 residues. This CDR3 reads CASSLTNEQFF. The CDR3 DNA reads TGTGCCAGCAGCTTGACCAATGAGCAGTTCTTC.

J is TRBJ2-3 and V is TRBV7-3, with 12 bases lining up with TRBD2. V was pared by 4 bases and J by 2 bases, with 4 bases of the junction left unmatched. The germline gives CDR1 SGHTA, CDR2 FQGTGA. The CDR3 is 16 residues long. CDR3 in amino acids: CASSSTSGGPTDTQYF. The CDR3 bases are TGTGCCAGCAGCTCAACTAGCGGGGGGCCCACAGATACGCAGTATTTT.

The V call is TRBV28, the J call TRBJ2-7, with 9 bases identical to TRBD1. With V trimmed by 6 bases and J by 6 bases, 12 bases remained unmatched. CDR1 and CDR2 from the germline V gene are MDHEN and SYDVKM. The CDR3 length is 15 residues. The CDR3 region is CASRDHWTGDGEQYF. DNA for the CDR3: TGTGCCAGCAGAGACCACTGGACAGGGGACGGCGAGCAGTACTTC. The full variable domain, with the rest looked up from reference TRBV28 and TRBJ2-7, is DVKVTQSSRYLVKRTGEKVFLECVQDMDHENMFWYRQDPGLGLRLIYFSYDVKMKEKGDIPEGYSVSREKKERFSLILESASTNQTSMYLCASRDHWTGDGEQYFGPGTRLTVT.

This chain joins TRBV4-1 and TRBJ1-4; TRBD1 matches at 7 bases. Trimming cost V 0 bases and J 7 bases; bases outside gene matches: 11. This CDR3 is 17 amino acids long. From germline, CDR1 is MGHRA and CDR2 YSYEKL. CDR3 region: CASSQETLTGYFEKLFF. CDR3 DNA sequence: TGCGCCAGCAGCCAAGAAACGTTGACAGGGTATTTTGAAAAACTGTTTTTT.

The chain carries TRBV3-1 (or the pseudogene TRBV3-2) and TRBJ2-2; a weak D match, TRBD2 (6 bases). Trimming cost V 8 bases and J 6 bases, with 16 bases left between them. The CDR3 spans 14 residues. CDR1 LGHDT and CDR2 YNNKEL come from the germline V gene (reference sequence). This chain's CDR3 is CASQGLLGAGELFF. The CDR3, as DNA: TGTGCCAGCCAGGGACTTCTCGGGGCCGGGGAGCTGTTTTTT.

Comment on this clone: The identical CDR3 is also encoded by other nucleotide sequences in the sample. The J gene is TRBJ1-4, the V gene TRBV6-5, with D hard to call. Germline V lookup: CDR1 MNHEY, CDR2 SVGAGI. Deletions cut 4 bases from V and 0 bases from J, with 6 bases between. This CDR3 comprises 14 residues. This CDR3 is CASSSHATNEKLFF. CDR3 DNA: TGTGCCAGCAGTTCTCATGCAACTAATGAAAAACTGTTTTTT.

The chain carries TRBV5-1 and TRBJ1-1, with D unresolved. There are 14 residues in the CDR3. Deletions cut 4 bases from V and 0 bases from J, with 10 bases between. CDR1 is SGHRS and CDR2 is YFSETQ in the germline V gene. The CDR3: CASSPDGVNTEAFF. The CDR3 region has the DNA TGCGCCAGCAGCCCAGATGGAGTGAACACTGAAGCTTTCTTT.

The genes are TRBV7-8 and TRBJ1-2; 10 bases are shared with TRBD1. CDR1 and CDR2 (germline): SGHVS, FQNEAQ. The CDR3 covers 15 residues. J was trimmed by 6 bases and V by 5 bases; bases with no gene match: 9. CDR3 in DNA: TGTGCCAGCAGCGAGACCCGGACAGGGGGGAATGGCTACACCTTC. Translating gives CASSETRTGGNGYTF.

This sequence joins TRBV29-1 and TRBJ1-2, with D maybe TRBD1 (5 bases). Germline assignment: CDR1 SQVTM and CDR2 ANQGSEA. V gave up 5 bases and J gave up 4 bases, with 11 bases separating them. The CDR3 extends over 12 amino acids. CDR3: CSVQAGTYGYTF. DNA for the CDR3: TGCAGCGTTCAGGCAGGGACCTATGGCTACACCTTC.